One sample yielded the 30 T cell receptor beta chains listed below, sequenced in a study of cytomegalovirus exposure and HLA in healthy donors. Amplification used 60 Vbeta primers and 13 Jbeta primers. Data came from immunoSEQ multiplex PCR; TCRdb stores just in-frame clones and leaves some out. The sample consists of 150,000 to 200,000 clones, approximately 70% of them appearing once. The sequenced sample consisted of PBMCs. Receptors originate from a young man in good health and CMV-seropositive.

The DNA for the CDR3 is TGTGCCAGCAGCTTAGACCCTACCATATATTTT. It specifies CASSLDPTIYF. The rearrangement links TRBV11-2 to TRBJ1-3; D uncertain. The CDR3 extends over 11 amino acids. The germline CDR1 and CDR2 sequences are SGHAT and FQNNGV. V lost 0 bases to trimming and J lost 10 bases, with 4 bases between them.

This sequence joins TRBV6-1 and TRBJ1-5, with 8 bases that match TRBD1. Losses at the gene ends were 6 bases for V and 7 bases for J; bases not matched to a gene: 11. The germline V gene encodes CDR1 MNHNS and CDR2 SASEGT. The length of the CDR3 is 15 residues. The CDR3 is CASRESGQGGQPQHF. The DNA for the CDR3 is TGTGCCAGCAGGGAGAGCGGACAGGGAGGACAGCCCCAGCATTTT.

The chain links TRBV18 to TRBJ1-4; 9 bases are shared with TRBD1. Trimming removed 6 bases from V and 6 bases from J; junction bases left unmatched: 14. Germline V CDR1 and CDR2: KGHSH, LQKENI. The CDR3 has 17 amino acids. Here the CDR3 reads CASSASRDRVGDEKLFF. CDR3 DNA sequence: TGTGCCAGCTCCGCGTCCCGGGACAGGGTCGGGGATGAAAAACTGTTTTTT.

This clone has only a few counts. This chain links TRBV6-1 with TRBJ2-7, with 9 bases lining up with TRBD1. The germline gives CDR1 MNHNS, CDR2 SASEGT. This CDR3 contains 13 residues. V shed 6 bases, J shed 3 bases, and the junction held 3 bases outside the gene matches. The CDR3 here is CASRGTGLYEQYV. The CDR3 DNA reads as TGTGCCAGCAGGGGGACAGGGCTCTACGAGCAGTACGTC.

V and J are TRBV4-2 and TRBJ1-6; D remains ambiguous. The CDR3 has 16 amino acids. CDR1 and CDR2 (germline): LGHNA, YNFKEQ. Trimming shortened V by 3 bases and J by 0 bases, and 9 bases separated the two germline ends. The CDR3 DNA is TGTGCCAGCAGCCAGACACCGAGCTCCTATAATTCACCCCTCCACTTT. Translating gives CASSQTPSSYNSPLHF.

The J gene is TRBJ2-1, the V gene TRBV21-1; TRBD2, the table's D call, lacks a check against the DNA. TRBV21-1 is assigned pseudogene status. The CDR3 spans 13 residues. The CDR3, as DNA: TGTGCGTCTAGCGCGAGCTCCTACAATGAGCAGTTCTTC. Its translation: CASSASSYNEQFF.

The gene calls are TRBV19 and TRBJ1-5; D is undetermined. CDR1 and CDR2 (germline): LNHDA, SQIVND (reference sequence). This CDR3 has 17 amino acids. V was shortened by 5 bases and J by 1 base, with 18 bases between the two germline ends. The CDR3 loop is CASSPQKPGESNQPQHF. Here the CDR3 DNA reads TGTGCCAGTAGTCCCCAAAAACCGGGAGAAAGCAATCAGCCCCAGCATTTT. Using reference TRBV19 and TRBJ1-5 for the parts outside the CDR3, the full variable domain is DGGITQSPKYLFRKEGQNVTLSCEQNLNHDAMYWYRQDPGQGLRLIYYSQIVNDFQKGDIAEGYSVSREKKESFPLTVTSAQKNPTAFYLCASSPQKPGESNQPQHFGDGTRLSIL.

CDR3 residues: CATAGQGAGNEQFF. The CDR3 DNA sequence: TGTGCCACCGCCGGACAGGGGGCGGGCAATGAGCAGTTCTTC. The chain uses TRBV19 and TRBJ2-1, with 11 bases fitting TRBD1. The germline gives CDR1 LNHDA, CDR2 SQIVND (reference sequence). The CDR3 extends over 14 amino acids. Unmatched junction bases numbered 8, after V lost 10 bases and J lost 6 bases.

V is TRBV30 and J is TRBJ2-3; D is unclear. V dropped 2 bases and J dropped 3 bases, with 9 bases sitting between them. CDR1 is GTSNPN and CDR2 is SVGIG in the germline V gene (reference sequence). The CDR3 sequence is 13 residues long. As DNA, the CDR3 is TGTGCCTGGAGTCCCCTGAGTACAGATACGCAGTATTTT. It specifies CAWSPLSTDTQYF.

The chain has TRBV7-6 and TRBJ1-3; D call uncertain. From germline, CDR1 is SGHVS and CDR2 FNYEAQ. This CDR3 spans 13 amino acids. Deletions cut 0 bases from V and 5 bases from J, with 5 bases between. CDR3 amino acids: CASSLALRNTIYF. The CDR3 bases are TGTGCCAGCAGCTTAGCCCTTAGAAACACCATATATTTT.

The V gene is TRBV21-1, the J gene TRBJ1-5; TRBD1 is the table's D call, not checked against the DNA. TRBV21-1 represents a pseudogene. The CDR3 runs 22 residues. DNA for the CDR3: TGTGCCAGCAGTGGACATCCTGGGGACAGGGTATTGGCCCTTGGTCCGCATCAGCCCCAGCATTTT. Translating it yields CASSGHPGDRVLALGPHQPQHF.

This clone was seen just once. The V gene is TRBV25-1, the J gene TRBJ1-3, with 8 bases fitting TRBD1. CDR1 is MGHDK, CDR2 SYGVNS, per germline. The length of the CDR3 is 15 residues. The junction had 4 bases not matched to a gene; V was cut back by 3 bases and J by 3 bases. CDR3 nucleotide sequence: TGTGCCAGCAGTGATACAGGGGGTTTTGGAAACACCATATATTTT. It is translated as CASSDTGGFGNTIYF.

The chain has TRBV4-2 and TRBJ1-5; a weak D match, TRBD1 (6 bases). The CDR3 is made up of 14 amino acids. Trimming removed 4 bases from V and 2 bases from J, with 9 bases in between. Germline CDR1 LGHNA, CDR2 YNFKEQ. CDR3 protein: CASSPGGGNQPQHF. In DNA, the CDR3 is TGTGCCAGCAGCCCTGGGGGCGGCAATCAGCCCCAGCATTTT.

J is TRBJ2-7 and V is TRBV27; weak D call: TRBD1 (5 bases). V shed 3 bases and J shed 6 bases, with 15 bases lying between them. The CDR3 length is 14 residues. CDR1 and CDR2 (germline): MNHEY, SMNVEV (reference sequence). CDR3 protein: CASSFPPGPSEQYV. The DNA of the CDR3 is TGTGCCAGCAGTTTCCCCCCAGGGCCTTCCGAGCAGTACGTC.

This clone was picked up a small number of times. The chain has TRBV7-2 and TRBJ2-1; tentative D call: TRBD2 (7 bases). V was cut by 5 bases and J by 5 bases, with 13 bases left in between. The CDR3 is 14 amino acids. Germline V gene data show CDR1 as SGHTA and CDR2 as FQGNSA. The CDR3 is CASSPRGGHNEQFF. In DNA, the CDR3 is TGTGCCAGCAGCCCAAGGGGGGGACACAATGAGCAGTTCTTC.

The genes are TRBV18 and TRBJ1-1; D is unclear. The CDR3 is made up of 13 amino acids. Trimming removed 6 bases from V and 0 bases from J, with 8 bases in between. The germline gives CDR1 KGHSH, CDR2 LQKENI. CDR3 region: CASSQDMNTEAFF. The CDR3 region has the DNA TGTGCCAGCTCCCAAGACATGAACACTGAAGCTTTCTTT.

The chain combines TRBV7-2 with TRBJ1-6, with D hard to call. V lost 0 bases and J lost 9, with 12 bases in between. The germline V gene encodes CDR1 SGHTA and CDR2 FQGNSA. The CDR3 loop spans 15 amino acids. The CDR3 DNA reads TGTGCCAGCAGCTTAGCCTCAGGAAATGGTTCACCCCTCCACTTT. Encoded protein: CASSLASGNGSPLHF.

This clone appeared a single time. The CDR3 reads CASSSGTSGGTSTDTQYF. For the CDR3, the DNA is TGTGCCAGCAGCTCGGGGACTAGCGGGGGGACTAGCACAGATACGCAGTATTTT. This chain uses TRBV7-9 with TRBJ2-3, with TRBD2 matching over 15 bases. Trimming took 4 bases from V and 0 from J; bases not matched to a gene: 5. The CDR3 totals 18 residues. From germline, CDR1 is SEHNR and CDR2 FQNEAQ (reference sequence). The whole variable domain, filled in from reference TRBV7-9 and TRBJ2-3, reads DTGVSQNPRHKITKRGQNVTFRCDPISEHNRLYWYRQTLGQGPEFLTYFQNEAQLEKSRLLSDRFSAERPKGSFSTLEIQRTEQGDSAMYLCASSSGTSGGTSTDTQYFGPGTRLTVL.

The V call is TRBV27, the J call TRBJ1-1; TRBD1 aligns across 7 bases. This CDR3 spans 14 amino acids. V lost 7 bases to trimming and J lost 1 base; unmatched junction nucleotides: 6. CDR1 MNHEY and CDR2 SMNVEV come from the germline V gene (reference sequence). CDR3 DNA sequence: TGTGCCAGCAACTCCGGGACAGCGAACACTGAAGCTTTCTTT. This encodes CASNSGTANTEAFF.

J is TRBJ1-2 and V is TRBV28, with D possibly matching TRBD1 (5 bases). The CDR3 is 13 amino acids. CDR1 MDHEN and CDR2 SYDVKM come from the germline V gene. V lost 10 bases and J 0 bases, leaving 12 bases between the germline ends. CDR3 in amino acids: CAIRQGPNYGYTF. CDR3 coding DNA: TGTGCCATCAGGCAGGGCCCTAACTATGGCTACACCTTC.

The table lists this clone with a few counts. The V call is TRBV27, the J call TRBJ1-3; a weak D match, TRBD1 (5 bases). CDR3 length equals 16 residues. Germline V gene lookup returns CDR1 MNHEY and CDR2 SMNVEV (reference sequence). V shed 2 bases and J shed 1 base, with 12 bases lying between them. The CDR3 is CASSLTHQGSGNTIYF. CDR3 coding DNA: TGTGCCAGCAGTTTAACACACCAGGGTTCTGGAAACACCATATATTTT.

V and J are TRBV7-6 and TRBJ2-2; TRBD2 might be the D (6 bases). The CDR3 is 13 amino acids. Trimming took off 4 bases at V and 5 bases at J, with 8 bases between the two ends. Germline V gene lookup returns CDR1 SGHVS and CDR2 FNYEAQ. CDR3 sequence reads: CASSWRETGELFF. The CDR3 DNA reads TGTGCCAGCAGCTGGAGGGAGACCGGGGAGCTGTTTTTT.

This clone was counted between two and nine times. Additional DNA sequences in this sample encode the identical CDR3. This chain uses TRBV28 with TRBJ1-2; D might be TRBD1 (6 bases). The CDR3 sequence is 13 residues long. With 6 bases removed from V and 2 bases from J, the gap between germline ends came to 10 bases. Germline assignment: CDR1 MDHEN and CDR2 SYDVKM. In DNA form, the CDR3 reads TGTGCCAGCAGAATCGACAGGAACTATGGCTACACCTTC. It is translated as CASRIDRNYGYTF.

The rearrangement uses TRBV6-6 and TRBJ1-6; TRBD1 matches at 12 bases. The CDR3 spans 16 residues. Germline V gene data show CDR1 as MNHNY and CDR2 as SVGAGI (reference sequence). Losses at the gene ends were 4 bases for V and 6 bases for J; bases not matched to a gene: 4. The CDR3 sequence: CASSSGQGAFNSPLHF. The CDR3 DNA follows: TGTGCCAGCAGTTCGGGACAGGGGGCATTTAATTCACCCCTCCACTTT.

This clone was seen only once. The chain is built from TRBV7-8 and TRBJ1-2; 10 bases are shared with TRBD1. CDR1 is SGHVS and CDR2 is FQNEAQ in the germline V gene. V lost 5 bases, J lost 7 bases, and 4 bases stayed unmatched. The CDR3 is 13 amino acids. The CDR3, as DNA: TGTGCCAGCAGCGTGGGACAGGGGCTTGGCTACACCTTC. Translating it yields CASSVGQGLGYTF.

The chain links TRBV20-1 to TRBJ2-3; D unclear. V was cut by 7 bases and J by 6 bases, with 11 bases left in between. Germline CDR1 and CDR2: DFQATT and SNEGSKA (reference sequence). The length of the CDR3 is 11 residues. The CDR3 DNA is TGCAGTGTAATCCACAGCGATACGCAGTATTTT. Protein sequence: CSVIHSDTQYF.

The V gene is TRBV12-5, the J gene TRBJ1-2; D remains unclear. The CDR3 is 13 amino acids. With 6 bases removed from V and 5 bases from J, the gap between germline ends came to 13 bases. CDR1 is LGHNT and CDR2 is FRNRAP in the germline V gene. The CDR3 nucleotides read TGTGCTAGTGGGCCTAGAATGTATTATGGCTACACCTTC. Protein product: CASGPRMYYGYTF.

This clone has only one observation. The germline gene is not matched at one end of the junction; a read error may be the cause. V usage is TRBV18 and J usage is TRBJ1-1; D remains ambiguous. The CDR3 runs 12 residues. Germline V lookup: CDR1 KGHSH, CDR2 LQKENI. CDR3 in DNA: TGTGCCAGCTCACCACCTAACAGTGAAGCTTTCTTT. Its translation: CASSPPNSEAFF.

The rearrangement links TRBV5-4 to TRBJ2-5, with D perhaps TRBD1 (5 bases). CDR3 length: 15 amino acids. V was pared by 2 bases and J by 5 bases, with 16 bases between. Germline V gene sequence: CDR1 SGHNT, CDR2 YYREEE (reference sequence). CDR3 sequence: CASSFSPVRVETQYF. DNA of the CDR3: TGTGCCAGCAGCTTCTCGCCCGTCAGGGTGGAGACCCAGTACTTC. Full variable domain (missing parts from reference TRBV5-4 and TRBJ2-5): ETGVTQSPTHLIKTRGQQVTLRCSSQSGHNTVSWYQQALGQGPQFIFQYYREEENGRGNFPPRFSGLQFPNYSSELNVNALELDDSALYLCASSFSPVRVETQYFGPGTRLLVL.

The CDR3 sequence: CASSEQGRTEAFF. The CDR3 DNA reads TGTGCCAGCAGTGAACAGGGTAGAACTGAAGCTTTCTTT. The chain uses TRBV6-1 and TRBJ1-1, with a tentative D call TRBD1 (5 bases). This CDR3 contains 13 residues. Trimming took 2 bases from V and 5 from J, leaving 9 bases between them. Germline CDR1 is MNHNS and CDR2 is SASEGT.